This entry lists 18 T cell receptor beta chains sequenced from one sample in a study of blood T cell repertoires in COVID-19. Here immunoSEQ multiplex PCR was the method, and the copy in TCRdb shows in-frame clones only, minus some. In the table there are roughly 290,000 clones, about 90% of which are singletons. The sample comprised peripheral blood. The receptors originated from a woman aged 45-59 years who had recovered from COVID-19.

This clone showed up just a few times. This rearrangement joins TRBV21-1 to TRBJ1-4; TRBD1, the table's D call, lacks a check against the DNA. TRBV21-1 represents a pseudogene. CDR3 size: 12 residues. The CDR3 region has the DNA TGTGCCACCCAGGGGGCTGAAGAAAAACTGTTTTTT. It codes for CATQGAEEKLFF.

The chain is built from TRBV7-3 and TRBJ2-7; the match to TRBD2 covers 9 bases. The CDR3 runs 15 residues. The V segment lost 5 bases and the J segment 2 bases; nucleotides outside the gene matches: 7. Germline V gives CDR1 SGHTA, CDR2 FQGTGA. For the CDR3, the DNA is TGTGCCAGCAGCATGCTAGCGGGAACCACCTACGAGCAGTACTTC. This gives the protein CASSMLAGTTYEQYF.

The V call is TRBV6-2 or TRBV6-3, the J call TRBJ1-5; a possible D gene is TRBD1 (6 bases). The V end was cut by 5 bases, the J end by 1 base, with 12 bases between. CDR3 size: 15 residues. Germline CDR1 is MNHEY and CDR2 is SVGEGT. CDR3: CASSAQGLSNQPQHF. In DNA form, the CDR3 reads TGTGCCAGCAGTGCACAGGGTCTAAGCAATCAGCCCCAGCATTTT.

The chain links TRBV19 to TRBJ2-1, with TRBD2 matching over 12 bases. The CDR3 loop spans 16 amino acids. Germline CDR1 is LNHDA and CDR2 is SQIVND (reference sequence). Trimming cost V 3 bases and J 7 bases; bases outside gene matches: 7. The DNA of the CDR3 is TGTGCCAGTAGTATTGCTTCTAGCGGGGGGGCTAATGAGCAGTTCTTC. This translates into CASSIASSGGANEQFF.

The chain uses TRBV19 and TRBJ2-3; D perhaps matches TRBD2 (5 bases). Germline V CDR1 and CDR2: LNHDA, SQIVND (reference sequence). This CDR3 is built from 11 residues. The V and J ends lost 6 bases and 4 bases respectively, with 5 bases between them. CDR3 coding DNA: TGTGCCAGTAGGGGAGCAGATACGCAGTATTTT. This sequence encodes CASRGADTQYF.

The chain links TRBV7-9 to TRBJ2-7, with D possibly being TRBD2 (6 bases). The V gene's germline CDR1 is SEHNR and CDR2 FQNEAQ (reference sequence). Trimming stripped 2 bases from V and 3 bases from J, with 17 bases between. The CDR3 length is 16 residues. In DNA, the CDR3 is TGTGCCAGCAGCTTATTAAAGGCAGGGCGGGACTACGAGCAGTACTTC. This encodes CASSLLKAGRDYEQYF.

The chain joins TRBV7-2 to TRBJ1-2; 8 nucleotides align to TRBD1. CDR3 length equals 15 residues. Trimming cost V 5 bases and J 4 bases; bases outside gene matches: 9. The V gene's germline CDR1 is SGHTA and CDR2 FQGNSA. This CDR3 is CASSPMTGAVYGYTF. The CDR3 DNA reads as TGTGCCAGCAGCCCCATGACAGGGGCGGTCTATGGCTACACCTTC.

This clone has just one count. This chain connects TRBV7-2 to TRBJ2-7; 8 nucleotides line up with TRBD2. Trimming took 6 bases from V and 5 from J; bases not matched to a gene: 18. Germline CDR1 is SGHTA and CDR2 is FQGNSA. The CDR3 consists of 17 residues. CDR3 bases: TGTGCCAGCAGTTTAAGGCCAGGGGCGGGGGGCACCGACGAGCAGTACTTC. It is translated as CASSLRPGAGGTDEQYF.

In this sample, this clone turned up once. The chain carries TRBV11-2 and TRBJ2-5; 15 nucleotides match TRBD2. The CDR3 contains 14 residues. Germline assignment: CDR1 SGHAT and CDR2 FQNNGV. With V trimmed by 5 bases and J by 7 bases, 2 bases remained unmatched. The CDR3 sequence is CASSAGLAGGTQYF. The CDR3 region has the DNA TGTGCCAGCAGCGCGGGACTAGCGGGGGGGACCCAGTACTTC.

The chain joins TRBV28 to TRBJ1-1; D remains ambiguous. The germline V gene encodes CDR1 MDHEN and CDR2 SYDVKM. Trimming removed 6 bases at V and 1 base at J, with 15 bases between. The CDR3 spans 15 residues. The CDR3 protein is CASRFPGVTNTEAFF. CDR3 in DNA: TGTGCCAGCAGGTTTCCAGGCGTGACGAACACTGAAGCTTTCTTT.

The chain is built from TRBV28 and TRBJ2-7; the D is unclear. Germline V gene lookup returns CDR1 MDHEN and CDR2 SYDVKM. This CDR3 region has 12 residues. V gave up 6 bases and J gave up 9 bases, with 15 bases separating them. CDR3 in amino acids: CASSPPAIAQYF. CDR3 nucleotide sequence: TGTGCCAGCAGCCCACCCGCTATTGCGCAGTACTTC.

V is TRBV7-9 and J is TRBJ1-1; maybe TRBD1 (5 bases). V shed 2 bases and J shed 4 bases, with 20 bases lying between them. CDR1 SEHNR and CDR2 FQNEAQ come from the germline V gene (reference sequence). CDR3 length: 17 amino acids. The CDR3 protein is CASSLRGDGRGSTEAFF. CDR3 sequence (DNA): TGTGCCAGCAGCTTACGGGGAGACGGGAGGGGTAGCACTGAAGCTTTCTTT.

The count of this clone is one. The rearrangement uses TRBV29-1 and TRBJ2-3, with TRBD2 matching over 9 bases. Per the germline V gene, CDR1 is SQVTM and CDR2 is ANQGSEA. This CDR3 region has 13 residues. J was trimmed by 2 bases and V by 4 bases; bases with no gene match: 1. In DNA, the CDR3 is TGCAGCGTTGGACTAGCGGCCACAGATACGCAGTATTTT. This codes for CSVGLAATDTQYF.

The J gene is TRBJ1-1, the V gene TRBV12-3 or TRBV12-4; D perhaps matches TRBD1 (5 bases). V dropped 3 bases and J dropped 4 bases, with 9 bases sitting between them. This CDR3 is built from 13 residues. CDR3 nucleotide sequence: TGTGCCAGCAGTTTGGGGCCGAGCACTGAAGCTTTCTTT. Its translation is CASSLGPSTEAFF.

The chain combines TRBV7-2 with TRBJ2-1; D perhaps matches TRBD2 (5 bases). Germline CDR1 and CDR2: SGHTA and FQGNSA. The CDR3 runs to 13 residues. The V and J ends lost 5 bases and 13 bases respectively, with 18 bases between them. The CDR3 DNA is TGTGCCAGCAGCCCCGCGGGCAGTGAGAAACAGTTCTTC. Its translation is CASSPAGSEKQFF.

The CDR3 reads CATSEAGYYEQYF. The CDR3 DNA reads TGTGCCACCAGTGAGGCGGGCTACTACGAGCAGTACTTC. The chain joins TRBV24-1 to TRBJ2-7, with a tentative D call TRBD2 (5 bases). Germline CDR1 KGHDR, CDR2 SFDVKD. The CDR3 extends over 13 amino acids. The V end was cut by 4 bases, the J end by 3 bases, with 9 bases between.

The rearrangement links TRBV28 to TRBJ2-1; 15 bases fit TRBD2. Looked up from germline, CDR1 is MDHEN and CDR2 is SYDVKM. This CDR3 spans 17 amino acids. V was pared by 6 bases and J by 5 bases, with 8 bases of the junction left unmatched. The CDR3 region is CASSPGLAGGQDNEQFF. DNA for the CDR3: TGTGCCAGCAGCCCCGGACTAGCGGGAGGGCAGGACAATGAGCAGTTCTTC.

This clone was recorded only once. The chain links TRBV2 to TRBJ1-2; D possibly corresponds to TRBD1 (5 bases). Germline lookup yields CDR1 SNHLY and CDR2 FYNNEI. The CDR3 length is 13 residues. V dropped 3 bases and J dropped 2 bases, with 7 bases sitting between them. CDR3 DNA: TGTGCCAGCAGTGAGAAGGGGAACTATGGCTACACCTTC. This encodes CASSEKGNYGYTF.